Each of the 6 T cell receptor beta chains below was sequenced from the same sample in a study of PD-1 blockade in classical Hodgkin lymphoma. The protocol was immunoSEQ multiplex PCR, while the TCRdb copy is restricted to in-frame clones and leaves out a portion. The data show 15,000 to 20,000 clones, around 90% seen once. Stated time point: newly diagnosed, previously untreated cHL patient sample. Sequenced material: peripheral blood mononuclear cells (PBMCs). The receptors derive from a human donor with classical Hodgkin lymphoma.

The chain joins TRBV6-1 to TRBJ1-2; 8 bases agree with TRBD1. The J segment lost 7 bases and the V segment lost 10 bases, leaving 11 bases of the junction unmatched. CDR1 is MNHNS, CDR2 SASEGT, per germline. The CDR3 spans 13 residues. The CDR3 reads CANNAGQGFGYTF. CDR3 nucleotides: TGTGCCAACAATGCCGGACAGGGATTTGGCTACACCTTC.

The gene calls are TRBV10-2 and TRBJ2-1; D remains unclear. Germline values: CDR1 WSHSY, CDR2 SAAADI. The V gene lost 1 base and the J gene lost 2 bases, with 3 bases spanning the gap. This CDR3 region has 13 residues. CDR3 amino acids: CASSEYTYNEQFF. The CDR3 DNA reads TGCGCCAGCAGTGAGTACACCTACAATGAGCAGTTCTTC.

V usage is TRBV5-6 and J usage is TRBJ2-6; tentative D call: TRBD2 (6 bases). V lost 5 bases and J lost 4, with 13 bases in between. Germline assignment: CDR1 SGHDT and CDR2 YYEEEE. The CDR3 is 15 residues long. The CDR3 is CASRGGVLGANVLTF. CDR3 bases: TGTGCCAGCAGGGGAGGAGTGTTGGGGGCCAACGTCCTGACTTTC.

The chain links TRBV11-2 to TRBJ1-3; D is possibly TRBD1 (6 bases). V lost 2 bases to trimming and J lost 2 bases, with 19 bases between them. CDR3 length: 18 residues. In germline, CDR1 is SGHAT, CDR2 FQNNGV. The CDR3 loop reads CASSLPLGGGIAGNTIYF. The CDR3 DNA is TGTGCCAGCAGCTTACCCCTAGGGGGGGGCATAGCTGGAAACACCATATATTTT.

The chain carries TRBV4-3 and TRBJ2-5, with 8 bases fitting TRBD1. Germline V lookup: CDR1 LGHNA, CDR2 YSLEER. The V and J ends lost 0 bases and 6 bases, in that order; junction bases with no gene match: 6. CDR3 length: 15 residues. The CDR3 sequence: CASSQDRGRPQTQYF. The CDR3 DNA reads as TGCGCCAGCAGCCAAGACAGGGGGCGCCCCCAGACCCAGTACTTC.

This clone showed up just once. CDR3 residues: CASSIRLAGEQYF. For the CDR3, the DNA is TGTGCCAGTAGTATTCGACTAGCAGGCGAGCAGTACTTC. The V call is TRBV19, the J call TRBJ2-7; TRBD2 matches 7 bases. CDR3 length equals 13 residues. Trimming at V came to 3 bases and at J to 6 bases, leaving 5 bases not matched to a gene. Germline lookup yields CDR1 LNHDA and CDR2 SQIVND (reference sequence).